This TCR beta chain was captured by sequencing in a study of shared clonotypes between healthy human individuals. TCRdb's copy holds only in-frame clones and misses some; the assay was immunoSEQ multiplex PCR. This repertoire shows about 1.1 million clones, about 80% found once; its top ten account for under 0.8%. V lost 3 bases and J 3 bases, leaving 12 bases between the germline ends. The CDR3 extends over 15 amino acids. Germline CDR1 is MGHDK and CDR2 is SYGVNS. The sequence came from a man aged 18-30 years in good health. Some clones in this sample may be carry-over from other donors' samples. The sequencing sample was made of memory CD4+ T cells from PBMCs. Subset described: CD45RA-negative fraction. The chain is built from TRBV25-1 and TRBJ1-5; D call uncertain. CDR3 sequence reads: CASSDNRKNNQPQHF. The CDR3 nucleotides are TGTGCCAGCAGTGATAATCGGAAAAACAATCAGCCCCAGCATTTT. Supplemented by reference TRBV25-1 and TRBJ1-5, the full variable domain reads EADIYQTPRYLVIGTGKKITLECSQTMGHDKMYWYQQDPGMELHLIHYSYGVNSTEKGDLSSESTVSRIRTEHFPLTLESARPSHTSQYLCASSDNRKNNQPQHFGDGTRLSIL.